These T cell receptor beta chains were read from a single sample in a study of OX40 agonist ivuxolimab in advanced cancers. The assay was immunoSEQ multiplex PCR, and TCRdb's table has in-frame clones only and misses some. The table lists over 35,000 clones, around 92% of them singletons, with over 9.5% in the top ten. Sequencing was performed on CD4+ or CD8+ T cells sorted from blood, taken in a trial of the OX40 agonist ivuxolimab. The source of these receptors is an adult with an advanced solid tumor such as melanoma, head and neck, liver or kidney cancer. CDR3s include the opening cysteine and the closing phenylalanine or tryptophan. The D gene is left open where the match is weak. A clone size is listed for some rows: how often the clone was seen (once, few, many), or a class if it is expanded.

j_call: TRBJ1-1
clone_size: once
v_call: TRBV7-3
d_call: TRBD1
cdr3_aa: CASSSGTGRIHTEAFF
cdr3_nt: TGTGCCAGCAGCTCCGGGACAGGGCGCATCCACACTGAAGCTTTCTTT

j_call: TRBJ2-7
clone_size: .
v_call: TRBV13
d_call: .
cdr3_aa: CASSLGLREQYF
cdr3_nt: TGTGCCAGCAGCTTAGGATTGAGGGAGCAGTACTTC

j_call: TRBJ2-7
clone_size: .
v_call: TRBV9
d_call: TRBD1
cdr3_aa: CASSVGAGGYNEQYF
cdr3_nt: TGTGCCAGCAGCGTAGGGGCAGGGGGCTACAACGAGCAGTACTTC

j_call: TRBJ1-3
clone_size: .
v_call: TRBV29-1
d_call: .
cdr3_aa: CSVLLSDGPGNTIYF
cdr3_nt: TGCAGCGTTCTTCTCTCCGATGGACCTGGAAACACCATATATTTT

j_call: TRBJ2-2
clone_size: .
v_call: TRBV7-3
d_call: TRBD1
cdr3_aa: CASSLKWGQGSRTGELFF
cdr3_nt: TGTGCCAGCAGCTTAAAGTGGGGACAGGGGAGCCGCACCGGGGAGCTGTTTTTT

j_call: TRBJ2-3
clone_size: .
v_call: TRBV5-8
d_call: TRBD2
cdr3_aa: CASSYWLAGGPPGTDTQYF
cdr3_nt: TGTGCCAGCAGCTACTGGCTAGCGGGAGGACCCCCTGGCACAGATACGCAGTATTTT

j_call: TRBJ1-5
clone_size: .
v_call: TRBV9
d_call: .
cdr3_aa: CASSPGTHSNQPQHF
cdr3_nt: TGTGCCAGCAGCCCCGGGACGCATAGCAATCAGCCCCAGCATTTT

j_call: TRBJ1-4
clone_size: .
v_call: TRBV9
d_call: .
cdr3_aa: CASSVFGAVNEKLFF
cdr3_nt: TGTGCCAGCAGCGTCTTCGGGGCCGTTAATGAAAAACTGTTTTTT

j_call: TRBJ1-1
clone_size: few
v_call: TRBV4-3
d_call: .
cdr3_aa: CASSQDSYSNTEAFF
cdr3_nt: TGCGCCAGCAGCCAGGACAGCTACTCGAACACTGAAGCTTTCTTT

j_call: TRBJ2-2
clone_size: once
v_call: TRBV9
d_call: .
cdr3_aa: CASSDQTGFNTGELFF
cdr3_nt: TGTGCCAGCAGCGACCAAACAGGCTTTAACACCGGGGAGCTGTTTTTT

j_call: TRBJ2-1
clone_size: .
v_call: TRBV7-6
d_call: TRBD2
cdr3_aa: CASSLAAGGVDEQFF
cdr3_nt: TGTGCCAGCAGCTTAGCAGCGGGGGGGGTCGATGAGCAGTTCTTC

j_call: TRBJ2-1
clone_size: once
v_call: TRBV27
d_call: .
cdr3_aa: CASILRGYPGNLDEQFF
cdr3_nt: TGTGCCAGCATCCTTAGGGGCTACCCGGGGAATCTCGACGAGCAGTTCTTC

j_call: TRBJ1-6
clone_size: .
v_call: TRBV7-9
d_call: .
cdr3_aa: CASSFGRWQSSYNSPLHF
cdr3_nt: TGTGCCAGCAGCTTCGGGAGGTGGCAAAGCTCCTATAATTCACCCCTCCACTTT

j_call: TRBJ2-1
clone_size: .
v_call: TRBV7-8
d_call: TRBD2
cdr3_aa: CASSVLTSGTYNEQFF
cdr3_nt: TGTGCCAGCAGCGTACTGACTAGCGGGACCTACAATGAGCAGTTCTTC

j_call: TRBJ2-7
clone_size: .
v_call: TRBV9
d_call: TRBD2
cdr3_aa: CASSGLAGADYEQYF
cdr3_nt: TGTGCCAGCAGCGGACTAGCGGGAGCCGACTACGAGCAGTACTTC

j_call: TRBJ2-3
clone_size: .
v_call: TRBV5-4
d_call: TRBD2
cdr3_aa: CASILRSGTSGRTDTQYF
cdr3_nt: TGTGCCAGCATCCTTCGTTCCGGGACTAGCGGGAGGACAGATACGCAGTATTTT

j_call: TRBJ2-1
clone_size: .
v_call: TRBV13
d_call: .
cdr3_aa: CASSFLDRDEQFF
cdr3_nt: TGTGCCAGCAGCTTCTTAGACCGGGATGAGCAGTTCTTC

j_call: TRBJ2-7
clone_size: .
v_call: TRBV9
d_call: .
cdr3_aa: CASSVTGGEGGRQYF
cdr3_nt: TGTGCCAGCAGCGTAACCGGGGGAGAGGGTGGCAGGCAGTACTTC

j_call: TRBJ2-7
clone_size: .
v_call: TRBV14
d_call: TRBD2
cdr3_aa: CASSQRTSGVSYEQYF
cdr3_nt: TGTGCCAGCAGCCAGAGAACTAGCGGGGTCTCCTACGAGCAGTACTTC

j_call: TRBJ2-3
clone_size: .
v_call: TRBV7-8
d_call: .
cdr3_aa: CASSLGPDYLTQYF
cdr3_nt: TGTGCCAGCAGCTTAGGCCCTGACTATCTAACGCAGTATTTT

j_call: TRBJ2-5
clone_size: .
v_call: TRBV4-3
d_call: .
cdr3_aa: CASSPRTNQETQYF
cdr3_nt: TGCGCCAGCAGCCCCCGGACAAACCAAGAGACCCAGTACTTC

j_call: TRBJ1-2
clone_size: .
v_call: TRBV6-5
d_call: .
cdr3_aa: CAIKQGDGYTF
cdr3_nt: TGTGCCATCAAGCAGGGTGACGGCTACACCTTC

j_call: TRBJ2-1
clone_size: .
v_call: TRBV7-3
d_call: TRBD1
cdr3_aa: CASSLTSGGWDEQFF
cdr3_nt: TGTGCCAGCAGCTTAACTTCAGGGGGCTGGGATGAGCAGTTCTTC

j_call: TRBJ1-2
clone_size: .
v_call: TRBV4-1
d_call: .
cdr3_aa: CASSQDPGKTYGYTF
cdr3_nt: TGCGCCAGCAGCCAAGATCCGGGCAAGACCTATGGCTACACCTTC

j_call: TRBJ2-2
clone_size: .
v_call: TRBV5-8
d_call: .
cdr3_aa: CASSLRHPSNTGELFF
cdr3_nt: TGTGCCAGCAGCTTGCGGCACCCGTCGAACACCGGGGAGCTGTTTTTT

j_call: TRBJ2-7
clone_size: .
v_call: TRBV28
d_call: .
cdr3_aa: CASTPRKPSHFTYEQYF
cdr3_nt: TGTGCCAGCACACCGAGGAAGCCTAGTCATTTCACCTACGAGCAGTACTTC

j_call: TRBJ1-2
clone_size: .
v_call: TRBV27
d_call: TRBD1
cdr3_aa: CASSLWQGADYGYTF
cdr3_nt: TGTGCCAGCAGTTTATGGCAGGGGGCCGACTATGGCTACACCTTC

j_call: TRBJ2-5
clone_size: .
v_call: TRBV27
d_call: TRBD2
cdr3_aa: CASNPTSGGQRQTQYF
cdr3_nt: TGTGCCAGCAACCCGACTAGCGGGGGGCAACGACAGACCCAGTACTTC

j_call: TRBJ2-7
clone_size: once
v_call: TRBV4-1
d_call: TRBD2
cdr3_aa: CASSQGSGSYEQYF
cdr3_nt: TGCGCCAGCAGCCAAGGGAGCGGGAGTTACGAGCAGTACTTC

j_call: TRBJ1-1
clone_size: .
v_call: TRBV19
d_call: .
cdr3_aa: CASSPSRVAEAFF
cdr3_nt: TGTGCCAGTAGTCCCTCGCGTGTAGCTGAAGCTTTCTTT

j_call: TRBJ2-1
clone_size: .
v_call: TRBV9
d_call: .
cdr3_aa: CASSVVGASSSHEQFF
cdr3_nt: TGTGCCAGCAGCGTAGTCGGGGCCTCATCAAGTCATGAGCAGTTCTTC

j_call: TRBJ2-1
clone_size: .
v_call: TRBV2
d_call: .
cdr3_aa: CASMFLGAGPYNEQFF
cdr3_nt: TGTGCCAGCATGTTCCTAGGGGCGGGGCCTTACAATGAGCAGTTCTTC

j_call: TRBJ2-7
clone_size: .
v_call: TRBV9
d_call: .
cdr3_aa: CASSEGGLYEQYF
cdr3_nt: TGTGCCAGCAGCGAGGGGGGCCTATACGAGCAGTACTTC

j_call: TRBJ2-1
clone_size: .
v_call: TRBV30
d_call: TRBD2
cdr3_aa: CAWSVLAGDLSYNEQFF
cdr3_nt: TGTGCCTGGAGTGTACTAGCGGGGGACCTCTCCTACAATGAGCAGTTCTTC

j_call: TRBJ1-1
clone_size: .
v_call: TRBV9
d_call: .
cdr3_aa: CASSVAVGRGANTEAFF
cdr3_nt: TGTGCCAGCAGCGTAGCCGTGGGCCGGGGGGCGAACACTGAAGCTTTCTTT

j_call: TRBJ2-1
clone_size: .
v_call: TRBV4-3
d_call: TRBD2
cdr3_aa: CASSQDSGGLYNEQFF
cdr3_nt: TGCGCCAGCAGCCAAGATAGCGGGGGGCTCTACAATGAGCAGTTCTTC

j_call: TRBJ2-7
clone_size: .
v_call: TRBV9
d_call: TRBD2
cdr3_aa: CASSVGGSSYEQYF
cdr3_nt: TGTGCCAGCAGCGTAGGCGGGAGCAGCTACGAGCAGTACTTC

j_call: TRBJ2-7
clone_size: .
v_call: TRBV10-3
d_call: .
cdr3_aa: CAISESIQGSDEQYF
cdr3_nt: TGTGCCATCAGTGAGTCGATCCAGGGTTCAGACGAGCAGTACTTC

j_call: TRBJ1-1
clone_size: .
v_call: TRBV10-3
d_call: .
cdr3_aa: CAISPKDDSAFF
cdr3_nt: TGTGCCATCAGTCCTAAGGATGACTCTGCTTTCTTT

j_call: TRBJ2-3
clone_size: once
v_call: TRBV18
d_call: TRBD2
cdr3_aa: CASSPTSGGPDTQYF
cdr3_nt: TGTGCCAGCTCACCGACTAGCGGGGGCCCAGATACGCAGTATTTT

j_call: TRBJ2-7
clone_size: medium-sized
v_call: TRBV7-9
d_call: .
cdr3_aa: CASSFTPYEQYF
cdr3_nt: TGTGCCAGCAGCTTTACACCTTACGAGCAGTACTTC